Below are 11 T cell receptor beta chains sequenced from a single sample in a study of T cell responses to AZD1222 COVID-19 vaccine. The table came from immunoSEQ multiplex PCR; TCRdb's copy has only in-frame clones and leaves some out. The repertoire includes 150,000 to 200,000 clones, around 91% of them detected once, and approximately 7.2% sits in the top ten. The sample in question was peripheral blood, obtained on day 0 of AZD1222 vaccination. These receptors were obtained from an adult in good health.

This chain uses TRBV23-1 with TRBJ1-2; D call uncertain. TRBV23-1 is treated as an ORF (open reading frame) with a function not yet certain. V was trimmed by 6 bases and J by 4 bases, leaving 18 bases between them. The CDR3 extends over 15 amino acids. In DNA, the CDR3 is TGCGCCAGCAGACACGCGGGGTTGAGGTTCTATGGCTACACCTTC. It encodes CASRHAGLRFYGYTF.

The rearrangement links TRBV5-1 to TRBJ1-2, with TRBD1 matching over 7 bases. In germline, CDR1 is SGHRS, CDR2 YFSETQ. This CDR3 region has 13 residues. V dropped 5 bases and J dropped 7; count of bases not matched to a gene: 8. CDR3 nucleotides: TGCGCCAGCAGACCGGAGGGGGCGGTTGGCTACACCTTC. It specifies CASRPEGAVGYTF.

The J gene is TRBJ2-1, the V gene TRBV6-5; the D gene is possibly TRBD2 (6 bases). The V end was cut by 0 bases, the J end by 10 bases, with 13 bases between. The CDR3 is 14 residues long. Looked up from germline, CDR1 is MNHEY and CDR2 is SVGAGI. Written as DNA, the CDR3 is TGTGCCAGCAGTTACTCCCCGCGGGACGGGGAGCAGTTCTTC. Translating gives CASSYSPRDGEQFF.

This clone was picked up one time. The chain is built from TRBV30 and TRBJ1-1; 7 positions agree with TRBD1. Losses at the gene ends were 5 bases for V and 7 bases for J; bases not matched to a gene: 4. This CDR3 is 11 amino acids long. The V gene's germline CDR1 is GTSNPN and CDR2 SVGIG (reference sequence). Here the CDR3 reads CAWVRQGEAFF. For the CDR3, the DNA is TGTGCCTGGGTTAGACAGGGTGAAGCTTTCTTT.

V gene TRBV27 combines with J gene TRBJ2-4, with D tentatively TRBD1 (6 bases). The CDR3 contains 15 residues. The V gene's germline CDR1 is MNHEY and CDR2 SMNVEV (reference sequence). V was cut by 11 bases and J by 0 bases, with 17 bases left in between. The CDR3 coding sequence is TGTGCCTCCTCACGTCCAGGGGCAGCCAAAAACATTCAGTACTTC. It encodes CASSRPGAAKNIQYF.

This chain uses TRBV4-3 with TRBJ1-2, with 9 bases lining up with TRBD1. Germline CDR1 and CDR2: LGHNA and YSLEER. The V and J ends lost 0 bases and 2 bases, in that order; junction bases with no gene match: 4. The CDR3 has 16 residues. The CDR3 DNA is TGCGCCAGCAGCCAAGATTTGGGACAGGGAAACTATGGCTACACCTTC. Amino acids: CASSQDLGQGNYGYTF.

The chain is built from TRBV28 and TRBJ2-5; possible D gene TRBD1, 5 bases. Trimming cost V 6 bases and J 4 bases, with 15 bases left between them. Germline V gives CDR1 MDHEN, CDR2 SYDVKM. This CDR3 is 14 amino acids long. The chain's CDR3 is CASRGPRQLETQYF. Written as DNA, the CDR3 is TGTGCCAGCAGAGGTCCAAGACAGTTAGAGACCCAGTACTTC.

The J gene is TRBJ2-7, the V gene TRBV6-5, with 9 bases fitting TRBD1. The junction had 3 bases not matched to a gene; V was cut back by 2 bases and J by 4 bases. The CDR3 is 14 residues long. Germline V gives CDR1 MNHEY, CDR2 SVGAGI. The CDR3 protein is CASSYGQGPYEQYV. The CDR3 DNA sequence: TGTGCCAGCAGTTACGGACAGGGGCCATACGAGCAGTACGTC.

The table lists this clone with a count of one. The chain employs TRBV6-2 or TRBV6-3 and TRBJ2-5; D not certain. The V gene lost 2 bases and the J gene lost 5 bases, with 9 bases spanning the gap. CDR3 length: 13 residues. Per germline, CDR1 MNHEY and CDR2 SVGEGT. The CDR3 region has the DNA TGTGCCAGCAGTTACCCCCCTCGGGAGACCCAGTACTTC. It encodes CASSYPPRETQYF.

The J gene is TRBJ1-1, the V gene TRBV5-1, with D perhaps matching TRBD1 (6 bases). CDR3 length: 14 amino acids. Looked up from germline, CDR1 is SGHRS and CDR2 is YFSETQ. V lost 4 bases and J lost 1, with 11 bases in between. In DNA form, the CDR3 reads TGCGCCAGCAGCCCCGGACAGCCGAACACTGAAGCTTTCTTT. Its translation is CASSPGQPNTEAFF. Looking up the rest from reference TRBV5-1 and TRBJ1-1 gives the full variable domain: KAGVTQTPRYLIKTRGQQVTLSCSPISGHRSVSWYQQTPGQGLQFLFEYFSETQRNKGNFPGRFSGRQFSNSRSEMNVSTLELGDSALYLCASSPGQPNTEAFFGQGTRLTVV.

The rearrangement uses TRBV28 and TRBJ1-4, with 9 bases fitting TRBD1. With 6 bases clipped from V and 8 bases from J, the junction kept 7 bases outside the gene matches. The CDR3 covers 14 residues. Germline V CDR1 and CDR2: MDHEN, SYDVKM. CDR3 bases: TGTGCCAGCAGGAAACAGGGGGCCGGGGAAAAACTGTTTTTT. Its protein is CASRKQGAGEKLFF.